The 3 T cell receptor beta chains below all came from one sample that was sequenced in a study of T-cell memory formation after mild COVID-19. TCRdb reprocessed the 5' RACE reads via MiXCR and lists one record per CDR3 protein. The sample holds 470,000 or so distinct CDR3 sequences; about 23% are singletons and the top ten take around an eighth. Sample: PBMCs or a T cell subset sorted from them (not recorded which). Receptors originate from an adult woman who had mild COVID-19 (a few samples of this study predate the infection). Cell type and time point are not known.

The J gene is TRBJ1-2, the V gene TRBV20-1; maybe TRBD1 (5 bases). V was clipped by 7 bases and J by 8 bases, with 11 bases between them. CDR3 length: 10 residues. Germline V gene sequence: CDR1 DFQATT, CDR2 SNEGSKA (reference sequence). The CDR3 here is CSVPGLGYTF. CDR3 sequence (DNA): TGCAGTGTCCCAGGGTTGGGCTACACCTTC.

This clonotype was counted between two and nine times. The V and J genes are TRBV9 and TRBJ1-2; D call uncertain. Trimming took off 6 bases at V and 2 bases at J, with 11 bases between the two ends. Per the germline V gene, CDR1 is SGDLS and CDR2 is YYNGEE. This CDR3 comprises 13 residues. The CDR3 coding sequence is TGTGCCAGCATGCCCGGACGGAACTATGGCTACACCTTC. This encodes CASMPGRNYGYTF.

CDR3 DNA sequence: TGTGCCAGCTCACCATTTGCGGATCCCGGGAGTATAGGACAGCCCCAGCATTTT. Protein sequence: CASSPFADPGSIGQPQHF. The rearrangement joins TRBV18 to TRBJ1-5; D gene unclear. CDR1 and CDR2 (germline): KGHSH, LQKENI. Trimming took off 2 bases at V and 7 bases at J, with 24 bases between the two ends. The CDR3 spans 18 residues.